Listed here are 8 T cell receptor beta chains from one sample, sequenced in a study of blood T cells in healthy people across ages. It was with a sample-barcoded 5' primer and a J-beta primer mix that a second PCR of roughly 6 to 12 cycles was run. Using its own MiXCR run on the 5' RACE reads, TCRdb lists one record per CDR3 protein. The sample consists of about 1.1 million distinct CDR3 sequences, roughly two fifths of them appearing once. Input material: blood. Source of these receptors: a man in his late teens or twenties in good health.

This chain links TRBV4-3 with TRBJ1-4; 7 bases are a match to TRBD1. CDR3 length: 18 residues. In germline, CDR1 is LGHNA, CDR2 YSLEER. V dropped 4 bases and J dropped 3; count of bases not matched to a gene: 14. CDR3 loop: CASSPLGQGVRANEKLFF. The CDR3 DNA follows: TGCGCCAGCAGCCCCCTGGGGCAGGGGGTTCGAGCTAATGAAAAACTGTTTTTT.

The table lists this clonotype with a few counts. CDR3 sequence reads: CASSEYREPEGYTF. The CDR3 DNA sequence: TGTGCCAGCAGTGAATACAGGGAACCCGAGGGCTACACCTTC. The chain is built from TRBV25-1 and TRBJ1-2; TRBD1 is a possible D gene (5 bases). The CDR3 sequence is 14 residues long. Per germline, CDR1 MGHDK and CDR2 SYGVNS. The germline V and J ends were trimmed by 0 bases and 8 bases, with 13 bases remaining between them.

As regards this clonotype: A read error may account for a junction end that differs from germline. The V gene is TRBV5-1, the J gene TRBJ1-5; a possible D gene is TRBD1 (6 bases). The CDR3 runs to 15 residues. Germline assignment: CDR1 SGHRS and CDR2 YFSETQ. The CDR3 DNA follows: TGTGCCAGCAGCTTAGGGGGAACGGACAATCAGCCCCAGCATTTT. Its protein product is CASSLGGTDNQPQHF. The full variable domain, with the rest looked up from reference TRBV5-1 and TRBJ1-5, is KAGVTQTPRYLIKTRGQQVTLSCSPISGHRSVSWYQQTPGQGLQFLFEYFSETQRNKGNFPGRFSGRQFSNSRSEMNVSTLELGDSALYLCASSLGGTDNQPQHFGDGTRLSIL.

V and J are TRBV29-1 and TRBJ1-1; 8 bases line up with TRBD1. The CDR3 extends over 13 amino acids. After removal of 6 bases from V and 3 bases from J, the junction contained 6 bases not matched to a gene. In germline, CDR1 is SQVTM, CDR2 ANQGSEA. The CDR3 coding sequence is TGCAGCGTCTCAGGGGGCTGGGACACTGAAGCTTTCTTT. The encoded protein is CSVSGGWDTEAFF.

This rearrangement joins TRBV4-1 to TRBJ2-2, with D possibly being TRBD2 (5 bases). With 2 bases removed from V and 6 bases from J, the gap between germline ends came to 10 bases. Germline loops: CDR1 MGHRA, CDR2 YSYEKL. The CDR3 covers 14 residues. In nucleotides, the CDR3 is TGCGCCAGCAGCCAAACTAGTGGGGCCGGGGAGCTGTTTTTT. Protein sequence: CASSQTSGAGELFF.

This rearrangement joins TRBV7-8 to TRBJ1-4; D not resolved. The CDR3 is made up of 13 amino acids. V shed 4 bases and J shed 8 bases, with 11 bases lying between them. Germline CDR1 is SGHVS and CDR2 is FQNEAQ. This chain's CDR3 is CASSSYRREKLFF. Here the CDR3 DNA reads TGTGCCAGCAGCTCCTACAGACGCGAAAAACTGTTTTTT.

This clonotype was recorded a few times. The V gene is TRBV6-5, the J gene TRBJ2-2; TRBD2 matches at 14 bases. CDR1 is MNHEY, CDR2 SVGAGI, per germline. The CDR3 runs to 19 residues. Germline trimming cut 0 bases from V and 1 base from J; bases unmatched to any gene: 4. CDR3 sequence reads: CASSYSGLAGARNTGELFF. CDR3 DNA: TGTGCCAGCAGTTACTCGGGACTAGCGGGGGCTAGGAACACCGGGGAGCTGTTTTTT.

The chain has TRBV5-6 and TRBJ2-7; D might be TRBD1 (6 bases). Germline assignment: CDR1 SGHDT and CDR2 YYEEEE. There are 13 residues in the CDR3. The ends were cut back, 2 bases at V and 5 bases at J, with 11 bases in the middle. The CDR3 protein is CASSLVGGNEQYF. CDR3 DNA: TGTGCCAGCAGCTTAGTTGGGGGCAACGAGCAGTACTTC.